The 14 T cell receptor beta chains reported below all come from one sample, sequenced in a study of human T cells and chemical hapten exposure. Documented time point: patch test 2, 6 weeks after DPC sensitization. Noted treatment: therapeutic diphenylcyclopropenone sensitization with weekly scalp DPC. Each CDR3 protein gets one entry after TCRdb re-called the RACE reads with MiXCR. The sample has nearly 85,000 distinct CDR3 sequences; around 10% are singletons. The input for sequencing was whole blood, taken in connection with sensitization to the hapten diphenylcyclopropenone (DPC). These receptors came from a man aged 18 to 35 with alopecia areata. Some clones in this sample may be carry-over from other donors' samples.

Ten or more counts support this clonotype. The DNA for the CDR3 is TGTGCCAGCAGCGCCCACGGTTTCGAGAACACCGGGGAGCTGTTTTTT. This encodes CASSAHGFENTGELFF. V is TRBV9 and J is TRBJ2-2, with unresolved D. CDR1 is SGDLS, CDR2 YYNGEE, per germline. The V gene lost 3 bases and the J gene lost 1 base, with 13 bases spanning the gap. This CDR3 has 16 amino acids.

The chain links TRBV10-3 to TRBJ1-2; 9 bases agree with TRBD1. After removal of 7 bases from V and 5 bases from J, the junction contained 5 bases not matched to a gene. This CDR3 has 13 residues. In germline, CDR1 is ENHRY, CDR2 SYGVKD. The CDR3 DNA reads as TGTGCCATCATGTTGACAGGGGGATATGGCTACACCTTC. Its protein is CAIMLTGGYGYTF.

This clonotype was recorded a few times. This chain uses TRBV7-7 with TRBJ2-1; D not certain. Trimming removed 4 bases from V and 3 bases from J, with 16 bases in between. Germline CDR1 SSHAT, CDR2 FNYEAQ (reference sequence). This CDR3 is built from 16 residues. The CDR3, as DNA: TGTGCCAGCAGCTCGCAAGGGAAAAAGAACTACAATGAGCAGTTCTTC. It is translated as CASSSQGKKNYNEQFF.

This clonotype was picked up one time. This chain uses TRBV11-1 with TRBJ2-1; 7 bases fit TRBD1. Germline loops: CDR1 SGHAT, CDR2 FQDESV (reference sequence). The V and J ends lost 5 bases and 7 bases, in that order; junction bases with no gene match: 2. This CDR3 has 12 amino acids. The CDR3 coding sequence is TGTGCCAGCAGCGCACAGGGGAATGAGCAGTTCTTC. It encodes CASSAQGNEQFF.

V usage is TRBV18 and J usage is TRBJ2-3; 8 nucleotides match TRBD2. V was pared by 2 bases and J by 7 bases, with 11 bases of the junction left unmatched. Germline assignment: CDR1 KGHSH and CDR2 LQKENI. This CDR3 comprises 16 residues. The CDR3 DNA is TGTGCCAGCTCACCATCCGGGACTAGGAAGGATTATACGCAGTATTTT. This encodes CASSPSGTRKDYTQYF.

The chain joins TRBV9 to TRBJ1-2; D is unclear. V dropped 2 bases and J dropped 4 bases, with 12 bases sitting between them. Germline CDR1 SGDLS, CDR2 YYNGEE. The CDR3 consists of 14 residues. Here the CDR3 reads CASSVHRESYGYTF. Here the CDR3 DNA reads TGTGCCAGCAGCGTCCACAGAGAGTCCTATGGCTACACCTTC.

The chain carries TRBV9 and TRBJ2-3, with D maybe TRBD2 (6 bases). The CDR3 has 17 amino acids. Trimming took off 0 bases at V and 0 bases at J, with 14 bases between the two ends. Germline CDR1 reads SGDLS; CDR2 reads YYNGEE. DNA of the CDR3: TGTGCCAGCAGCGTAGGCGCACTTGGGACTAGCACAGATACGCAGTATTTT. Protein product: CASSVGALGTSTDTQYF.

This clonotype was detected many times. The chain couples TRBV5-5 to TRBJ1-5, with TRBD1 matching over 7 bases. The germline gives CDR1 SGHKS, CDR2 YYEKEE (reference sequence). V lost 3 bases, J lost 0 bases, and 3 bases stayed unmatched. The CDR3 has 15 amino acids. The CDR3 is CASSWTGDSNQPQHF. CDR3 coding DNA: TGTGCCAGCAGCTGGACAGGTGATAGCAATCAGCCCCAGCATTTT.

The chain couples TRBV4-1 to TRBJ1-2; D is ambiguous. CDR1 MGHRA and CDR2 YSYEKL come from the germline V gene. CDR3 length equals 14 residues. The V and J ends lost 1 base and 3 bases respectively, with 9 bases between them. This CDR3 is CASSQAAADYGYTF. The CDR3 nucleotides read TGCGCCAGCAGCCAAGCCGCGGCAGACTATGGCTACACCTTC.

CDR3 coding DNA: TGCAGTGCGAACACCGGGTGGACTAGTTGGATCGCAGATGAGCAGTTCTTC. Amino acids: CSANTGWTSWIADEQFF. The chain recombines TRBV20-1 with TRBJ2-1, with 7 positions matching TRBD2. After removal of 6 bases from V and 8 bases from J, the junction contained 22 bases not matched to a gene. Germline-derived CDR1 and CDR2 are DFQATT and SNEGSKA (reference sequence). This CDR3 comprises 17 residues.

The gene calls are TRBV4-3 and TRBJ2-1, with D tentatively TRBD2 (5 bases). Germline V gene sequence: CDR1 LGHNA, CDR2 YSLEER. The germline V and J ends were trimmed by 4 bases and 6 bases, with 16 bases remaining between them. The CDR3 loop spans 15 amino acids. Written as DNA, the CDR3 is TGCGCCAGCAGCCGTTTTGCGACTAACTTCAATGAGCAGTTCTTC. The encoded protein is CASSRFATNFNEQFF.

This clonotype was found a few times. The chain joins TRBV6-2 or TRBV6-3 to TRBJ2-7; 8 nucleotides align to TRBD1. The CDR3 contains 14 residues. CDR1 is MNHEY, CDR2 SVGEGT, per germline. The J segment lost 11 bases and the V segment lost 2 bases, leaving 11 bases of the junction unmatched. CDR3 protein: CASSYTETGDPKYF. In DNA, the CDR3 is TGTGCCAGCAGTTACACCGAGACAGGGGACCCTAAGTACTTC.

The chain uses TRBV7-3 and TRBJ1-1; D perhaps matches TRBD1 (6 bases). V was pared by 5 bases and J by 1 base, with 14 bases between. CDR1 and CDR2 (germline): SGHTA, FQGTGA. The CDR3 runs 15 residues. The CDR3 loop is CASSPQGRENTEAFF. Here the CDR3 DNA reads TGTGCCAGCAGCCCACAGGGTCGAGAGAACACTGAAGCTTTCTTT. Complete variable domain (other parts from reference TRBV7-3 and TRBJ1-1): GAGVSQTPSNKVTEKGKYVELRCDPISGHTALYWYRQSLGQGPEFLIYFQGTGAADDSGLPNDRFFAVRPEGSVSTLKIQRTERGDSAVYLCASSPQGRENTEAFFGQGTRLTVV.

This clonotype occurred many times. The rearrangement links TRBV18 to TRBJ2-7, with D maybe TRBD1 (7 bases). V was trimmed by 5 bases and J by 6 bases, leaving 26 bases between them. This CDR3 comprises 17 residues. Germline V gene sequence: CDR1 KGHSH, CDR2 LQKENI. The CDR3: CASSKASEQGRSSEQYV. Here the CDR3 DNA reads TGTGCCAGCTCAAAGGCAAGCGAACAGGGGAGGTCGTCCGAGCAGTACGTC.